This T cell receptor (beta chain) originates from a study of OX40 agonist ivuxolimab in advanced cancers. In the study overall: Ivuxolimab was delivered to patients intravenously every 2 weeks at doses spanning 0.01 to 10 mg/kg. Prior anti-PD-1, anti-PD-L1 or anti-CTLA-4 therapy was allowed; approximately 41% had some.

Blood got drawn at baseline, again on cycle 4 day 1, and then on cycle 7 day 1. In the case of this clone: Antigen: not known.

Whole-study results and caveats: Antigen specificity remained undetermined for the expanded peripheral T cells.

The data were produced by immunoSEQ multiplex PCR, yet TCRdb's version contains in-frame clones alone and is incomplete. The sample shows more than 10,000 clones, roughly 80% of them seen only once. The receptor's source is an adult with an advanced solid tumor such as melanoma, head and neck, liver or kidney cancer. The sequences come from CD4+ or CD8+ T cells sorted from blood, collected in a trial of the OX40 agonist ivuxolimab.

This CDR3 is CASSMGSPLNTEAFF. The CDR3 DNA sequence: TGTGCCAGTAGTATGGGCAGTCCCTTGAACACTGAAGCTTTCTTT. This sequence joins TRBV19 and TRBJ1-1; no clear D gene. The V gene lost 3 bases and the J gene lost 0 bases, with 11 bases spanning the gap. The CDR3 is 15 residues long. Germline CDR1 and CDR2: LNHDA and SQIVND (reference sequence).